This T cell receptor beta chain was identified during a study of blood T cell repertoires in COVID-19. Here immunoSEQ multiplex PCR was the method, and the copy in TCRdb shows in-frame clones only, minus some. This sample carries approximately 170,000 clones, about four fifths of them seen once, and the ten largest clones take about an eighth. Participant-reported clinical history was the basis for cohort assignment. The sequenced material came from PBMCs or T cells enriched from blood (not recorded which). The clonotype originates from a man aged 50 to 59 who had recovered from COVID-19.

The CDR3 DNA reads as TGTGCCAGTAGTATAAGGAGGACAGGGGATAATTCACCCCTCCACTTT. It translates to CASSIRRTGDNSPLHF. This chain connects TRBV19 to TRBJ1-6; 9 bases agree with TRBD1. Germline V gene lookup returns CDR1 LNHDA and CDR2 SQIVND (reference sequence). V dropped 2 bases and J dropped 5; count of bases not matched to a gene: 4. This CDR3 comprises 16 residues.